The 24 T cell receptor beta chains given below trace back to one sample, sequenced in a study of blood T cell repertoires in COVID-19. Produced via immunoSEQ multiplex PCR; TCRdb's table is partial and in-frame only. Of 35,000 to 45,000 clones listed, about 74% are singletons. The sequenced sample consisted of peripheral blood. The source of these receptors is a man aged 55 to 70 with active COVID-19.

This chain connects TRBV4-3 to TRBJ2-7, with D maybe TRBD2 (5 bases). The CDR3 is 13 amino acids. Per germline, CDR1 LGHNA and CDR2 YSLEER. Between the trimmed V and J ends, which lost 4 bases and 2 bases, there was a span of 9 bases. The CDR3 bases are TGCGCCAGCAGCCGGGGAGTTACCTACGAGCAGTACTTC. Residues: CASSRGVTYEQYF.

This clone was observed a few times. In the same sample, other DNA sequences code for this CDR3. CDR3 nucleotide sequence: TGTGCCAGTAGAAGGGAGGGGAGGGCCGGGGAGCTGTTTTTT. This encodes CASRREGRAGELFF. The chain links TRBV19 to TRBJ2-2; 7 nucleotides line up with TRBD2. V dropped 6 bases and J dropped 6; count of bases not matched to a gene: 7. Germline V gives CDR1 LNHDA, CDR2 SQIVND (reference sequence). This CDR3 region has 14 residues.

This chain joins TRBV6-6 and TRBJ1-4; the D gene is possibly TRBD1 (6 bases). V lost 6 bases, J lost 4 bases, and 15 bases lay in between. The CDR3 has 15 amino acids. The germline CDR1 and CDR2 sequences are MNHNY and SVGAGI (reference sequence). The CDR3 reads CASSGATGINEKLFF. As DNA, the CDR3 is TGTGCCAGCAGCGGCGCGACAGGCATTAATGAAAAACTGTTTTTT.

The chain recombines TRBV28 with TRBJ1-2; D gene uncertain. Trimming removed 6 bases at V and 5 bases at J, with 10 bases between. The CDR3 is 12 residues long. The germline gives CDR1 MDHEN, CDR2 SYDVKM. CDR3 protein: CASRAREYGYTF. CDR3 coding DNA: TGTGCCAGCAGGGCAAGGGAGTATGGCTACACCTTC.

The count of this clone is one. The chain is built from TRBV19 and TRBJ2-7; 7 bases are shared with TRBD1. V lost 4 bases and J lost 6; bases outside the gene matches: 9. The CDR3 runs to 14 residues. Germline V lookup: CDR1 LNHDA, CDR2 SQIVND (reference sequence). The CDR3 reads CASSNETGVGEQYF. CDR3 sequence (DNA): TGTGCCAGTAGTAACGAAACAGGGGTGGGCGAGCAGTACTTC.

This sequence joins TRBV7-2 and TRBJ1-1; TRBD1 agrees at 7 bases. The germline V gene encodes CDR1 SGHTA and CDR2 FQGNSA. The CDR3 contains 14 residues. V gave up 5 bases and J gave up 4 bases; unmatched junction bases: 7. The CDR3 sequence is CASSPQGLGTEAFF. In nucleotides, the CDR3 is TGTGCCAGCAGCCCACAGGGGTTAGGCACTGAAGCTTTCTTT.

The CDR3 region has the DNA TGCGCCAGCAGCCAAGAGGCCGGCGGGGGCTTAGGTGAGCAGTTCTTC. As protein: CASSQEAGGGLGEQFF. The chain joins TRBV4-3 to TRBJ2-1, with a tentative D call TRBD2 (7 bases). The ends were cut back, 0 bases at V and 9 bases at J, with 18 bases in the middle. There are 16 residues in the CDR3. CDR1 and CDR2 (germline): LGHNA, YSLEER.

In its sample, this clone was seen once. The chain uses TRBV7-2 and TRBJ2-1; D is perhaps TRBD2 (6 bases). Germline CDR1 SGHTA, CDR2 FQGNSA. The CDR3 is made up of 15 amino acids. Trimming took 4 bases from V and 4 from J, leaving 14 bases between them. This chain's CDR3 is CASSYSGLTYNEQFF. CDR3 bases: TGTGCCAGCAGCTACTCGGGACTGACATACAATGAGCAGTTCTTC.

The chain joins TRBV6-4 to TRBJ1-5; D unresolved. The germline V gene has CDR1 MRHNA and CDR2 SNTAGT. The CDR3 spans 14 residues. Trimming removed 3 bases from V and 2 bases from J, with 8 bases in between. The CDR3 here is CASSEAGGNQPQHF. DNA of the CDR3: TGTGCCAGCAGTGAGGCAGGCGGCAATCAGCCCCAGCATTTT.

This clone was recorded a few times. The rearrangement joins TRBV6-2 or TRBV6-3 to TRBJ2-3, with a tentative D call TRBD1 (6 bases). CDR3 length: 15 amino acids. Trimming removed 6 bases at V and 3 bases at J, with 16 bases between. Germline V gene data show CDR1 as MNHEY and CDR2 as SVGEGT. The CDR3 DNA is TGTGCCAGCAGCCCGTCTCGGGACAAGACAGATACGCAGTATTTT. This encodes CASSPSRDKTDTQYF.

This clone was picked up one time. The V and J genes are TRBV19 and TRBJ1-4; D is unclear. The CDR3 is 15 amino acids. Trimming stripped 3 bases from V and 0 bases from J, with 8 bases between. CDR1 is LNHDA and CDR2 is SQIVND in the germline V gene (reference sequence). CDR3 coding DNA: TGTGCCAGTAGTATGGGCAGACCAACTAATGAAAAACTGTTTTTT. The encoded protein is CASSMGRPTNEKLFF. Together with reference TRBV19 and TRBJ1-4, the CDR3 gives the full variable domain: DGGITQSPKYLFRKEGQNVTLSCEQNLNHDAMYWYRQDPGQGLRLIYYSQIVNDFQKGDIAEGYSVSREKKESFPLTVTSAQKNPTAFYLCASSMGRPTNEKLFFGSGTQLSVL.

The chain couples TRBV6-1 to TRBJ2-1; the match to TRBD1 covers 7 bases. This CDR3 contains 16 residues. V gave up 3 bases and J gave up 4 bases; unmatched junction bases: 9. CDR1 is MNHNS and CDR2 is SASEGT in the germline V gene. The CDR3 sequence: CASSDSRDRSYNEQFF. CDR3 DNA sequence: TGTGCCAGCAGTGATTCCCGGGACAGATCGTACAATGAGCAGTTCTTC.

This chain links TRBV3-1 (or the pseudogene TRBV3-2) with TRBJ2-3; 14 bases are a match to TRBD2. This CDR3 is 17 amino acids long. Germline CDR1 reads LGHDT; CDR2 reads YNNKEL (reference sequence). With 0 bases clipped from V and 5 bases from J, the junction kept 4 bases outside the gene matches. The CDR3: CASSQERLAGGGDTQYF. The CDR3 DNA reads as TGTGCCAGCAGCCAAGAGAGACTAGCGGGAGGGGGAGATACGCAGTATTTT.

This clone has a single count. The chain carries TRBV9 and TRBJ2-2; maybe TRBD2 (8 bases). V was pared by 5 bases and J by 7 bases, with 18 bases between. This CDR3 has 15 amino acids. In germline, CDR1 is SGDLS, CDR2 YYNGEE. In DNA, the CDR3 is TGTGCCAGCAGTTTTAGCGGGACAGTAGGCGGGGAGCTGTTTTTT. It encodes CASSFSGTVGGELFF.

The rearrangement uses TRBV5-1 and TRBJ2-3, with TRBD2 as a possible D gene (5 bases). Trimming removed 3 bases from V and 3 bases from J, with 14 bases in between. CDR3 length equals 15 residues. The V gene's germline CDR1 is SGHRS and CDR2 YFSETQ. CDR3 in amino acids: CASSSLAEITDTQYF. The CDR3 DNA reads as TGCGCCAGCAGCTCCCTAGCAGAGATTACAGATACGCAGTATTTT.

This clone was detected once. The rearrangement uses TRBV5-6 and TRBJ1-2; 7 bases are shared with TRBD1. Germline V gene sequence: CDR1 SGHDT, CDR2 YYEEEE. The J segment lost 0 bases and the V segment lost 6 bases, leaving 5 bases of the junction unmatched. The CDR3 length is 14 residues. CDR3 coding DNA: TGTGCCAGCACCCGGGACAGAACTAACTATGGCTACACCTTC. This encodes CASTRDRTNYGYTF. The full variable domain, with the rest looked up from reference TRBV5-6 and TRBJ1-2, is DAGVTQSPTHLIKTRGQQVTLRCSPKSGHDTVSWYQQALGQGPQFIFQYYEEEERQRGNFPDRFSGHQFPNYSSELNVNALLLGDSALYLCASTRDRTNYGYTFGSGTRLTVV.

This clone was recorded once. The chain joins TRBV6-1 to TRBJ2-7, with D tentatively TRBD1 (6 bases). With 3 bases removed from V and 1 base from J, the gap between germline ends came to 13 bases. This CDR3 is 15 amino acids long. Germline CDR1 MNHNS, CDR2 SASEGT. CDR3 in amino acids: CASSEVVDRSYEQYF. The CDR3 nucleotides are TGTGCCAGCAGTGAGGTAGTGGACAGATCCTACGAGCAGTACTTC.

The chain joins TRBV5-6 to TRBJ2-1; 7 bases fit TRBD2. The CDR3 length is 15 residues. Germline V CDR1 and CDR2: SGHDT, YYEEEE. V lost 4 bases, J lost 4 bases, and 8 bases stayed unmatched. In DNA form, the CDR3 reads TGTGCCAGCAGCAGGCGCGCGGGAGCATACAATGAGCAGTTCTTC. This translates into CASSRRAGAYNEQFF. Supplemented by reference TRBV5-6 and TRBJ2-1, the full variable domain reads DAGVTQSPTHLIKTRGQQVTLRCSPKSGHDTVSWYQQALGQGPQFIFQYYEEEERQRGNFPDRFSGHQFPNYSSELNVNALLLGDSALYLCASSRRAGAYNEQFFGPGTRLTVL.

The rearrangement links TRBV7-2 to TRBJ1-4, with unresolved D. Germline V gene data show CDR1 as SGHTA and CDR2 as FQGNSA. Trimming removed 6 bases from V and 0 bases from J, with 14 bases in between. The CDR3 extends over 16 amino acids. CDR3 sequence (DNA): TGTGCCAGCAGTCCCCCAGGACTAACAACTAATGAAAAACTGTTTTTT. Residues: CASSPPGLTTNEKLFF.

The CDR3 here is CASRGPGTGRKGGLNEQFF. The CDR3, as DNA: TGTGCCAGCAGGGGACCCGGGACAGGGAGGAAAGGAGGACTGAATGAGCAGTTCTTC. The gene calls are TRBV9 and TRBJ2-1; 9 nucleotides agree with TRBD1. Germline V gene data show CDR1 as SGDLS and CDR2 as YYNGEE. The CDR3 totals 19 residues. V lost 5 bases to trimming and J lost 7 bases; unmatched junction nucleotides: 22.

The chain uses TRBV11-2 and TRBJ2-1; 9 bases fit TRBD1. The germline gives CDR1 SGHAT, CDR2 FQNNGV. V lost 5 bases, J lost 3 bases, and 5 bases stayed unmatched. The CDR3 is 15 residues long. The CDR3 sequence is CASSQGQGGYNEQFF. CDR3 in DNA: TGTGCCAGCAGCCAGGGACAGGGTGGCTACAATGAGCAGTTCTTC. Variable domain in full (rest from reference TRBV11-2 and TRBJ2-1): EAGVAQSPRYKIIEKRQSVAFWCNPISGHATLYWYQQILGQGPKLLIQFQNNGVVDDSQLPKDRFSAERLKGVDSTLKIQPAKLEDSAVYLCASSQGQGGYNEQFFGPGTRLTVL.

The chain joins TRBV30 to TRBJ2-5; TRBD1 matches at 7 bases. The V gene's germline CDR1 is GTSNPN and CDR2 SVGIG (reference sequence). This CDR3 comprises 15 residues. V dropped 8 bases and J dropped 4; count of bases not matched to a gene: 16. The CDR3: CATTPGTATRETQYF. The CDR3 region has the DNA TGTGCCACCACGCCGGGGACAGCTACGAGAGAGACCCAGTACTTC.

The rearrangement links TRBV5-1 to TRBJ1-5; TRBD1 might be the D (6 bases). CDR3 length: 15 residues. V was trimmed by 0 bases and J by 0 bases, leaving 7 bases between them. CDR1 is SGHRS, CDR2 YFSETQ, per germline. CDR3 in amino acids: CASSLVGGSNQPQHF. CDR3 nucleotides: TGCGCCAGCAGCTTGGTAGGGGGTAGCAATCAGCCCCAGCATTTT.

A few counts support this clone. This chain connects TRBV7-9 to TRBJ1-1; no definite D call. The V gene's germline CDR1 is SEHNR and CDR2 FQNEAQ (reference sequence). Between the trimmed V and J ends, which lost 1 base and 5 bases, there was a span of 5 bases. The CDR3 totals 12 residues. In DNA, the CDR3 is TGTGCCAGCAGCTTAGTTCTTACTGAAGCTTTCTTT. This translates into CASSLVLTEAFF.